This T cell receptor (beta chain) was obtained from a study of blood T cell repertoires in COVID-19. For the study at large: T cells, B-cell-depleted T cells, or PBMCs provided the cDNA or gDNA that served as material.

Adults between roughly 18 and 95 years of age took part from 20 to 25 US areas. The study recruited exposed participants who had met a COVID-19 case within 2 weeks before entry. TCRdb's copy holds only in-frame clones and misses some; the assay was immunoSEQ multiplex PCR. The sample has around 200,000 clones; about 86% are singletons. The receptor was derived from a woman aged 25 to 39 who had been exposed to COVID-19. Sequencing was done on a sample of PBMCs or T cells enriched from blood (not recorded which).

The CDR3 loop is CASSGLIHGTDTQYF. DNA for the CDR3: TGTGCCAGCAGTGGACTCATTCACGGCACAGATACGCAGTATTTT. The V gene is TRBV2, the J gene TRBJ2-3; D remains ambiguous. The CDR3 spans 15 residues. Deletions cut 4 bases from V and 1 base from J, with 12 bases between. CDR1 and CDR2 from the germline V gene are SNHLY and FYNNEI.